One and the same sample provided the 8 T cell receptor beta chains below, sequenced in a study of blood T cells in healthy people across ages. For the second PCR, which ran for about 7 to 11 cycles, a sample-barcoded 5' primer and a J-beta primer mix were used. Via MiXCR, TCRdb re-called the 5' RACE reads, giving one row per CDR3 protein. This sample yields 700,000 or so distinct CDR3 sequences, of which around two fifths are seen a single time; about 32% belongs to the top ten. Input material: blood. Receptors originate from a man aged 80 or over in good health.

The chain recombines TRBV28 with TRBJ2-5, with 8 bases aligning to TRBD1. V dropped 5 bases and J dropped 1; count of bases not matched to a gene: 6. Germline CDR1 MDHEN, CDR2 SYDVKM. The CDR3 has 15 amino acids. The CDR3 spells CASSPGTGFQETQYF. DNA for the CDR3: TGTGCCAGCAGTCCCGGGACAGGCTTCCAAGAGACCCAGTACTTC.

The gene calls are TRBV7-2 and TRBJ2-1; D gene ambiguous. Germline lookup yields CDR1 SGHTA and CDR2 FQGNSA. The CDR3 extends over 12 amino acids. V was trimmed by 1 base and J by 6 bases, leaving 4 bases between them. CDR3 amino acids: CASSLDPNEQFF. CDR3 bases: TGTGCCAGCAGCTTAGACCCCAATGAGCAGTTCTTC.

With regard to this clonotype: One end of the junction fails to match germline, which may point to a read error. The rearrangement uses TRBV6-2 or TRBV6-3 and TRBJ1-6; 9 bases fit TRBD1. This CDR3 spans 16 amino acids. CDR1 is MNHEY, CDR2 SVGEGT, per germline. The CDR3, as DNA: TGTGCCAGCAGTTACTATAACAGGGGGCGCGGTTCACCCCCCCACTTT. It is translated as CASSYYNRGRGSPPHF.

This clonotype was seen a handful of times. This chain joins TRBV9 and TRBJ2-2; 10 bases line up with TRBD1. Germline V gene lookup returns CDR1 SGDLS and CDR2 YYNGEE. V dropped 6 bases and J dropped 4; count of bases not matched to a gene: 6. The CDR3 contains 15 residues. CDR3 DNA sequence: TGTGCCAGCAACCCGGGACAGGGGCCCACCGGGGAGCTGTTTTTT. It translates to CASNPGQGPTGELFF.

The chain uses TRBV25-1 and TRBJ2-7; no reliable D call. The V gene lost 8 bases and the J gene lost 2 bases, with 10 bases spanning the gap. The CDR3 sequence is 12 residues long. Germline-derived CDR1 and CDR2 are MGHDK and SYGVNS. The CDR3 here is CASQEQAYEQYF. The CDR3 DNA reads as TGTGCCAGCCAAGAGCAGGCCTACGAGCAGTACTTC.

This clonotype has more than one count but fewer than ten. The genes are TRBV7-2 and TRBJ2-7, with D possibly called TRBD1 or TRBD2 (5 bases each). This CDR3 region has 14 residues. Trimming pared 4 bases from V and 2 bases from J, leaving 12 bases between. Germline-derived CDR1 and CDR2 are SGHTA and FQGNSA. In nucleotides, the CDR3 is TGTGCCAGCAGCTCCAGGGAGATAACCTACGAGCAGTACTTC. Its protein is CASSSREITYEQYF.

The chain is built from TRBV24-1 and TRBJ2-4, with D uncertain. Near its end, the DNA agrees better with TRBJ2-7, so the J call may be wrong. Germline CDR1 reads KGHDR; CDR2 reads SFDVKD. The CDR3 sequence is 13 residues long. The CDR3 loop reads CATSRGKNYEQYF. CDR3 in DNA: TGTGCCACCAGCCGCGGTAAGAACTACGAGCAGTACTTC.

The CDR3 DNA sequence: TGTGCCAGCAGCTCCGTTGGTAGCGGGAGATTAACCGGGGAGCTGTTTTTT. Residues: CASSSVGSGRLTGELFF. This chain joins TRBV7-6 and TRBJ2-2, with 9 positions matching TRBD2. V trimming: 4 bases; J trimming: 5 bases; junction bases outside the gene matches: 11. From germline, CDR1 is SGHVS and CDR2 FNYEAQ. This CDR3 has 17 residues.